The 16 T cell receptor beta chains in this list originate from one sample, sequenced in a study of shared clonotypes between healthy human individuals (dated by TCRdb to the early 2020s). To prepare the library, the immunoSEQ multiplex PCR assay was applied. Imported from immuneACCESS, the table was reduced by TCRdb to in-frame sequences with V and J called. These copies leave out some clones; in studies compared against another copy, an unresolved V gene accounts for under half, and the cause of the remainder is not known. Here the sample has 950,000 to 1,100,000 clones; about 80% occur a single time. The ten most abundant clones make up 0.55% to 0.7% of the sample. Sequenced: memory CD4+ T cells from PBMCs. The sample's cell subset or site label is to be understood as: CD45RA-negative fraction. All receptors derive from a man between 18 and 29 years old in good health. Some clones in this sample may be carry-over from other donors' samples.

The DNA of the CDR3 is TGTGCCAGCAGCGTAGAGTACAGCCAAGAGACCCAGTACTTC. Its translation: CASSVEYSQETQYF. The chain recombines TRBV9 with TRBJ2-5; D ambiguous. The CDR3 loop spans 14 amino acids. With 0 bases removed from V and 1 base from J, the gap between germline ends came to 7 bases. Germline CDR1 and CDR2: SGDLS and YYNGEE.

The CDR3 here is CASSLRTTSGAEAFF. CDR3 DNA sequence: TGTGCCAGCAGCTTGCGGACAACTTCCGGAGCTGAAGCTTTCTTT. The chain carries TRBV5-4 and TRBJ1-1, with D perhaps TRBD1 (5 bases). V lost 1 base to trimming and J lost 6 bases, with 16 bases between them. The V gene's germline CDR1 is SGHNT and CDR2 YYREEE (reference sequence). The CDR3 has 15 amino acids.

Worth noting for this clone: The conserved closing phenylalanine or tryptophan is absent in this CDR3, likely reflecting a read error. The chain combines TRBV2 with TRBJ2-3; D ambiguous. The CDR3 has 12 amino acids. The germline V and J ends were trimmed by 5 bases and 0 bases, with 3 bases remaining between them. Germline V gene data show CDR1 as SNHLY and CDR2 as FYNNEI. The CDR3 sequence is CASSTSTDTQYV. As DNA, the CDR3 is TGTGCCAGCAGTACTAGCACAGATACGCAGTATGTT.

This sequence joins TRBV27 and TRBJ2-4; 9 nucleotides match TRBD1. J gave up 7 bases and V 5 bases, and 9 bases lay outside the gene matches. This CDR3 has 15 amino acids. Germline CDR1 is MNHEY and CDR2 is SMNVEV (reference sequence). CDR3 region: CASSRWTGDLNIQYF. In DNA form, the CDR3 reads TGTGCCAGCAGTCGATGGACAGGGGATTTGAACATTCAGTACTTC.

The chain employs TRBV5-4 and TRBJ2-5; D gene uncertain. CDR1 and CDR2 from the germline V gene are SGHNT and YYREEE (reference sequence). The V and J ends lost 4 bases and 5 bases respectively, with 6 bases between them. The CDR3 runs 11 residues. CDR3 DNA sequence: TGTGCCAGCAGCACGAGGGAGACCCAGTACTTC. It is translated as CASSTRETQYF.

J is TRBJ2-5 and V is TRBV5-6; no definite D call. Germline loops: CDR1 SGHDT, CDR2 YYEEEE. V lost 4 bases, J lost 0 bases, and 4 bases lay in between. The CDR3 is 12 amino acids. The CDR3 region has the DNA TGTGCCAGCAGCGGGGACCAAGAGACCCAGTACTTC. This translates into CASSGDQETQYF.

V and J are TRBV19 and TRBJ2-1; 7 positions match TRBD2. This CDR3 comprises 16 residues. Losses at the gene ends were 4 bases for V and 1 base for J; bases not matched to a gene: 7. Germline assignment: CDR1 LNHDA and CDR2 SQIVND (reference sequence). The CDR3 region has the DNA TGTGCCAGTAGTAGCGGCGGGAGAGTGTCCTACAATGAGCAGTTCTTC. This translates into CASSSGGRVSYNEQFF.

This chain uses TRBV29-1 with TRBJ2-1; D ambiguous. The V gene lost 3 bases and the J gene lost 8 bases, with 5 bases spanning the gap. CDR1 SQVTM and CDR2 ANQGSEA come from the germline V gene. This CDR3 is built from 10 residues. The CDR3 sequence: CSVDLDEQFF. Written as DNA, the CDR3 is TGCAGCGTTGATTTAGATGAGCAGTTCTTC.

The J gene is TRBJ2-2, the V gene TRBV6-1, with D perhaps matching TRBD1 (6 bases). The length of the CDR3 is 16 residues. V lost 3 bases to trimming and J lost 0 bases, with 11 bases between them. The germline gives CDR1 MNHNS, CDR2 SASEGT. The CDR3 DNA is TGTGCCAGCAGTGACCGGACAGCTACGAACACCGGGGAGCTGTTTTTT. It translates to CASSDRTATNTGELFF.

This clone was seen only a few times. The chain has TRBV23-1 and TRBJ2-4; possibly TRBD1 or TRBD2 for D (5 bases each). TRBV23-1 is noted as an ORF with a role that remains uncertain. Trimming took 8 bases from V and 6 from J, leaving 20 bases between them. The length of the CDR3 is 15 residues. The CDR3 sequence is CASPGTGPLGNIQYF. CDR3 nucleotide sequence: TGCGCCAGCCCAGGGACGGGGCCTTTAGGAAACATTCAGTACTTC.

The chain has TRBV5-1 and TRBJ2-1; 11 nucleotides agree with TRBD2. V lost 4 bases, J lost 7 bases, and 7 bases stayed unmatched. This CDR3 spans 15 amino acids. From germline, CDR1 is SGHRS and CDR2 YFSETQ. The CDR3 reads CASSPAGLAENEQFF. The CDR3 DNA reads as TGCGCCAGCAGCCCGGCGGGACTAGCGGAGAATGAGCAGTTCTTC.

The chain combines TRBV25-1 with TRBJ2-7; 13 bases fit TRBD2. The CDR3 sequence is 14 residues long. After removal of 10 bases from V and 6 bases from J, the junction contained 9 bases not matched to a gene. Germline V gives CDR1 MGHDK, CDR2 SYGVNS. The CDR3 nucleotides are TGTGCCACCCAACTAGCGGGAGGGGTTGGCGAGCAGTACTTC. Translating it yields CATQLAGGVGEQYF.

The genes are TRBV28 and TRBJ1-2; the D is unclear. Trimming stripped 1 base from V and 1 base from J, with 13 bases between. This CDR3 has 16 amino acids. CDR1 is MDHEN, CDR2 SYDVKM, per germline. CDR3 in amino acids: CASSLYSRTLNYGYTF. The CDR3 DNA reads as TGTGCCAGCAGTTTATATTCTCGGACTCTTAACTATGGCTACACCTTC.

The chain recombines TRBV7-9 with TRBJ2-3; the D is unclear. The germline gives CDR1 SEHNR, CDR2 FQNEAQ (reference sequence). V was trimmed by 5 bases and J by 0 bases, leaving 9 bases between them. The CDR3 spans 14 residues. CDR3 in amino acids: CASSDGRSTDTQYF. The CDR3 nucleotides are TGTGCCAGCAGCGACGGACGGAGCACAGATACGCAGTATTTT.

This chain joins TRBV6-5 and TRBJ1-4; TRBD1 aligns across 7 bases. Germline CDR1 and CDR2: MNHEY and SVGAGI. The CDR3 length is 16 residues. With 2 bases clipped from V and 5 bases from J, the junction kept 8 bases outside the gene matches. CDR3 nucleotides: TGTGCCAGCAGTTACAACCAGGGACAGCGGAATGAAAAACTGTTTTTT. Translated: CASSYNQGQRNEKLFF.

This clone was observed a handful of times. The rearrangement joins TRBV7-9 to TRBJ2-7, with TRBD1 identical over 8 bases. This CDR3 comprises 13 residues. Per the germline V gene, CDR1 is SEHNR and CDR2 is FQNEAQ (reference sequence). J was trimmed by 3 bases and V by 5 bases; bases with no gene match: 3. CDR3 protein: CASSGQGLYEQYF. CDR3 in DNA: TGTGCCAGCAGCGGACAGGGCCTCTACGAGCAGTACTTC.